This T cell receptor beta chain came from a study of T cell changes during pregnancy in multiple sclerosis (dated by TCRdb to the late 2010s). For context, the study as a whole: The study examined how the T cell repertoire changed over the course of pregnancy in women with multiple sclerosis.

The CDR1 and CDR2 encoded by the germline V gene are MNHEY and SVGAGI. The CDR3, from cysteine to phenylalanine, totals 15 residues. Solely the CDR3 DNA is kept, with 45 bases framed from the first base. V gives up 2 bases and J gives up 0 bases, and the segment between their germline ends measures 8 bases. The library was made by the immunoSEQ multiplex PCR assay. The immuneACCESS repertoire file appears here via TCRdb, limited to in-frame rearrangements. These files lack a portion of the clones; in checked studies, under half of the deficit traces to unresolved V genes, and the cause of the others is not known. This sample is represented by almost 50,000 clones; roughly 93% of them were singletons. The ten biggest clones cover 0.37% of the sample. Worth noting for this clone: Its recognized antigen is unknown. Nothing much larger sits one base from this clone, and base qualities are not available.

The chain couples TRBV6-5 to TRBJ1-5; the D region possibly corresponds to TRBD1 (5 bases align). This specimen was CD4+ T cells from peripheral blood mononuclear cells, taken in the second trimester of pregnancy. This sequence originates from a female donor in good health, enrolled as a control in a pregnancy study. The CDR3 protein sequence reads: CASSYDSYSNQPQHF. Here is the DNA: TGTGCCAGCAGTTACGACAGTTATAGCAATCAGCCCCAGCATTTT.